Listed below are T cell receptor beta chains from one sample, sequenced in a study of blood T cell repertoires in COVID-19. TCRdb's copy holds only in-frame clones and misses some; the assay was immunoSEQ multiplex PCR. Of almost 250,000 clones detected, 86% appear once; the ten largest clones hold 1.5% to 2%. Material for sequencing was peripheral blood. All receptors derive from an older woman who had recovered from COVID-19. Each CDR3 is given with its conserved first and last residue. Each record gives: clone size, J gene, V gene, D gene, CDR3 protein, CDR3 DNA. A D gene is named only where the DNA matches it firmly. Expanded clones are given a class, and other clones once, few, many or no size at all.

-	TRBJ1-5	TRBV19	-	CASTQNRGASSNQPQHF	TGTGCCAGTACACAAAACCGGGGGGCGAGCAGCAATCAGCCCCAGCATTTT
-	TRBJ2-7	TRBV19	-	CASNPTARTYEQYF	TGTGCCAGTAACCCCACCGCGCGAACCTACGAGCAGTACTTC
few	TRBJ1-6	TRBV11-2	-	CASSSLKIQGLGSPLHF	TGTGCCAGCAGCTCTTTAAAGATTCAGGGGCTGGGATCACCCCTCCACTTT
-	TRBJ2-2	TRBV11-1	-	CASSLIRDTGELFF	TGTGCCAGCAGCTTAATCAGGGACACCGGGGAGCTGTTTTTT
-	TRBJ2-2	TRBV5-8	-	CASSPDSPTGELFF	TGTGCCAGCAGCCCAGACAGTCCGACCGGGGAGCTGTTTTTT
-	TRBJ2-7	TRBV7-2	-	CASSLGSGNYYEQYF	TGTGCCAGCAGCTTGGGAAGCGGCAACTACTACGAGCAGTACTTC
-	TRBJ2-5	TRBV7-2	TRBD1	CASSFNRGETQYF	TGTGCCAGCAGCTTTAACAGGGGAGAGACCCAGTACTTC
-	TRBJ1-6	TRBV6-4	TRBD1	CASSPTGGVINNSPLHF	TGTGCCAGCAGCCCCACAGGGGGTGTCATTAATAATTCACCCCTCCACTTT
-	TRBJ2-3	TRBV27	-	CASSLLSPTEPDTQYF	TGTGCCAGCAGTTTACTTTCCCCCACAGAACCAGATACGCAGTATTTT
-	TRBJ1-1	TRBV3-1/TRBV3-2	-	CASSQSGGNTEAFF	TGTGCCAGCAGCCAATCGGGGGGGAACACTGAAGCTTTCTTT
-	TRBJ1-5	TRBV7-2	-	CASSYGLGPQHF	TGTGCCAGCAGTTATGGACTAGGGCCCCAGCATTTT
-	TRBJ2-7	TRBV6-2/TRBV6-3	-	CASSWGPFEQYF	TGTGCCAGCAGTTGGGGGCCGTTCGAGCAGTACTTC
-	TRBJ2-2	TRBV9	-	CASSPPGTGELFF	TGTGCCAGCAGCCCTCCCGGGACCGGGGAGCTGTTTTTT
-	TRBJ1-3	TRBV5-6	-	CASSLYRVSGNTIYF	TGTGCCAGCAGCCTCTACAGGGTCTCTGGAAACACCATATATTTT
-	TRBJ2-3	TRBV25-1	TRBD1	CASTPQGDTQYF	TGTGCCAGCACACCACAGGGGGATACGCAGTATTTT
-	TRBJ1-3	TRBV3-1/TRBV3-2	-	CASSQFPGVGNTIYF	TGTGCCAGCAGCCAATTTCCAGGGGTCGGAAACACCATATATTTT
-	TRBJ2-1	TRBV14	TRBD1	CASSPRTGRSYNEQFF	TGTGCCAGCAGCCCGCGGACAGGGCGCTCCTACAATGAGCAGTTCTTC
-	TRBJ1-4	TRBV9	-	CASSVTGTNEKLFF	TGTGCCAGCAGCGTAACGGGAACTAATGAAAAACTGTTTTTT
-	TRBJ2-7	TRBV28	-	CASSTSSAEHSYYEQYF	TGTGCCAGCAGCACCTCTAGCGCCGAACACTCTTACTACGAGCAGTACTTC
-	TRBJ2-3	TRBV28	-	CANDWANDTDTQYF	TGTGCAAATGATTGGGCTAACGACACAGATACGCAGTATTTT
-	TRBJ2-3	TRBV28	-	CAAGAGLGTDTQYF	TGTGCCGCAGGAGCAGGGCTGGGGACAGATACGCAGTATTTT
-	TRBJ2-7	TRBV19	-	CASSIPGRYEQYF	TGTGCCAGTAGTATCCCGGGGAGATACGAGCAGTACTTC
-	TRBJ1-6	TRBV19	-	CASSIPGSHHSPLHF	TGTGCCAGTAGTATTCCGGGAAGTCACCATTCACCCCTCCACTTT
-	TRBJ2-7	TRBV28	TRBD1	CASSLLGTGSYEQYF	TGTGCCAGCAGTTTATTAGGGACAGGGTCCTACGAGCAGTACTTC
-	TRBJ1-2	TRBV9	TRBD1	CASSARQGRGDGYTF	TGTGCCAGCAGCGCGAGACAGGGGAGAGGAGATGGCTACACCTTC
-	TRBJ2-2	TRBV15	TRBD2	CATSNVFGLAVAGELFF	TGTGCCACCAGCAACGTATTCGGACTAGCTGTTGCCGGGGAGCTGTTTTTT
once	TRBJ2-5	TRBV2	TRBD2	CASSDGWASGAQETQYF	TGTGCCAGCAGTGACGGGTGGGCTAGCGGGGCTCAAGAGACCCAGTACTTC
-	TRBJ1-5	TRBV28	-	CASSTWGGLGNQPQHF	TGTGCCAGCAGTACCTGGGGGGGACTGGGCAATCAGCCCCAGCATTTT
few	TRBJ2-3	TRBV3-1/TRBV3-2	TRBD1	CASSRQGSTDTQYF	TGTGCCAGCAGCCGACAGGGGAGCACAGATACGCAGTATTTT
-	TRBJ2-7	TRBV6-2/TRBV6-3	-	CASSYSGWSSYEQYF	TGTGCCAGCAGTTACTCTGGCTGGTCCTCCTACGAGCAGTACTTC
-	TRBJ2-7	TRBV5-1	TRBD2	CASSPGLAAPSEQYF	TGCGCCAGCAGCCCGGGACTAGCGGCGCCAAGCGAGCAGTACTTC
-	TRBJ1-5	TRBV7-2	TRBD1	CASSVEGTGMDQPQHF	TGTGCCAGCAGCGTAGAGGGGACAGGGATGGATCAGCCCCAGCATTTT
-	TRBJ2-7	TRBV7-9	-	CASSLSGQTPYEQYF	TGTGCCAGCAGCTTATCCGGCCAGACACCCTACGAGCAGTACTTC
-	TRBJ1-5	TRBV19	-	CASSYGGNSNQPQHF	TGTGCCAGTAGTTACGGCGGAAATAGCAATCAGCCCCAGCATTTT
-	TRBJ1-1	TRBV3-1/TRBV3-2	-	CASSLQGGVTEAFF	TGTGCCAGCAGCCTTCAGGGAGGGGTAACTGAAGCTTTCTTT
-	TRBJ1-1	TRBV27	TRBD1	CASSRGQLLNTEAFF	TGTGCCAGCAGCAGGGGACAGCTCTTGAACACTGAAGCTTTCTTT
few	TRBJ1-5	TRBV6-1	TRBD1	CASSKQGSNQPQHF	TGTGCCAGCAGTAAACAGGGGAGCAATCAGCCCCAGCATTTT
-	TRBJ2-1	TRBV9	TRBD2	CASSVASGGHNEQFF	TGTGCCAGCAGCGTAGCTAGCGGGGGCCACAATGAGCAGTTCTTC
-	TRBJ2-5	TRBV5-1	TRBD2	CASSQIGRGGPETQYF	TGCGCCAGCAGCCAAATCGGACGGGGGGGTCCGGAGACCCAGTACTTC
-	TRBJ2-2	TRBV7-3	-	CASSLRGGGTGELFF	TGTGCCAGCAGCTTACGCGGGGGCGGGACCGGGGAGCTGTTTTTT
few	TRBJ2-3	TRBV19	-	CASSPRVDTQYF	TGTGCCAGTAGCCCGAGGGTAGATACGCAGTATTTT
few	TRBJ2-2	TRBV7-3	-	CASSLQGRTGELFF	TGTGCCAGCAGCTTGCAGGGGCGCACCGGGGAGCTGTTTTTT
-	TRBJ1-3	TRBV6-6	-	CASSYSNGAGNTIYF	TGTGCCAGCAGTTACTCGAACGGGGCTGGAAACACCATATATTTT
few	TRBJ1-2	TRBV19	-	CASSIGTAPNYGYTF	TGTGCCAGTAGTATCGGGACTGCCCCTAACTATGGCTACACCTTC
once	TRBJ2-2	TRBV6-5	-	CASSYRQNTGELFF	TGTGCCAGCAGTTACAGACAGAACACCGGGGAGCTGTTTTTT